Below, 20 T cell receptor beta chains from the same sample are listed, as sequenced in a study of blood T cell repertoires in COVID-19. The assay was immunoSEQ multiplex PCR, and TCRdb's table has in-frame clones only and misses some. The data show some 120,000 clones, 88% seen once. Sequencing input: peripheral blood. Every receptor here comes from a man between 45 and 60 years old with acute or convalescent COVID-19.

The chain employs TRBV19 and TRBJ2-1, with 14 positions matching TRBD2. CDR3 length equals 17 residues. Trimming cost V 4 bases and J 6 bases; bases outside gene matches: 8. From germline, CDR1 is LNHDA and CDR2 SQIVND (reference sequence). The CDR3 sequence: CASSRTGTSGSPNEQFF. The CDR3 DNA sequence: TGTGCCAGTAGTAGGACTGGGACTAGCGGGAGTCCCAATGAGCAGTTCTTC.

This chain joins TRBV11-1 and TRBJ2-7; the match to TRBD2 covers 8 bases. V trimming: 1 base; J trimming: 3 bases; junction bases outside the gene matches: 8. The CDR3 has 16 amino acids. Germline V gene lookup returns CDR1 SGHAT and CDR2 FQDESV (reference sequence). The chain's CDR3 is CASSLERGGRFYEQYF. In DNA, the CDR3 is TGTGCCAGCAGCTTAGAACGTGGCGGGAGGTTCTACGAGCAGTACTTC.

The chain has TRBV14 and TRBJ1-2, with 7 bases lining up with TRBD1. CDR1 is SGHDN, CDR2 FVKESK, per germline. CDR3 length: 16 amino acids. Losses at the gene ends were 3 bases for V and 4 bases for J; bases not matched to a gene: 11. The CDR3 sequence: CASSQDSTGTRYGYTF. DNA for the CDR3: TGTGCCAGCAGCCAGGACTCGACAGGGACACGCTATGGCTACACCTTC.

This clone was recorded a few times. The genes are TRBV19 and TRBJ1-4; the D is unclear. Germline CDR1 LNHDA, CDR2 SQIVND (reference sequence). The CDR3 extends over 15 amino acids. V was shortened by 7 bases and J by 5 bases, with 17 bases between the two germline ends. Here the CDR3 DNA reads TGTGCCAGTACCTCCTCCGGAGGAGAGAATGAAAAACTGTTTTTT. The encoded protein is CASTSSGGENEKLFF.

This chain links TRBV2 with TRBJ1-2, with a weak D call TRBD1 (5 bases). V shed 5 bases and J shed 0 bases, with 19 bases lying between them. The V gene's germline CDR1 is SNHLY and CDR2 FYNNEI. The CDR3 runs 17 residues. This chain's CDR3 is CASSLNRNLAANYGYTF. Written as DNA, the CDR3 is TGTGCCAGCAGTTTAAACAGGAACCTCGCGGCTAACTATGGCTACACCTTC. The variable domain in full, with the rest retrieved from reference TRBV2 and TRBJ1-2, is EPEVTQTPSHQVTQMGQEVILRCVPISNHLYFYWYRQILGQKVEFLVSFYNNEISEKSEIFDDQFSVERPDGSNFTLKIRSTKLEDSAMYFCASSLNRNLAANYGYTFGSGTRLTVV.

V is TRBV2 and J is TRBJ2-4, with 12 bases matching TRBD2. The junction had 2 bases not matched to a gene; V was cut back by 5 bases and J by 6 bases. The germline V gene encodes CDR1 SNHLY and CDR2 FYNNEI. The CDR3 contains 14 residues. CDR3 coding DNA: TGTGCCAGCAGTATGGGACTAGCGGGAAACATTCAGTACTTC. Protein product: CASSMGLAGNIQYF.

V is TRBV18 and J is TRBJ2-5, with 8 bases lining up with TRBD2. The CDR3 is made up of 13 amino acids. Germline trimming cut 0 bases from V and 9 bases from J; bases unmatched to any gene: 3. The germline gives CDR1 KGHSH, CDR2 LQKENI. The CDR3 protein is CASSPPMREAQYF. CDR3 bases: TGTGCCAGCTCACCACCGATGCGGGAGGCCCAGTACTTC.

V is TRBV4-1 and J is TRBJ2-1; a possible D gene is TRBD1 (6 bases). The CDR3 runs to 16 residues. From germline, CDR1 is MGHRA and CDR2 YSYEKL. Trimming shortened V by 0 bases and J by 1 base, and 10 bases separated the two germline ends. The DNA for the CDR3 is TGCGCCAGCAGCCAAGACTCACAGGGTTCCTACAATGAGCAGTTCTTC. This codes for CASSQDSQGSYNEQFF.

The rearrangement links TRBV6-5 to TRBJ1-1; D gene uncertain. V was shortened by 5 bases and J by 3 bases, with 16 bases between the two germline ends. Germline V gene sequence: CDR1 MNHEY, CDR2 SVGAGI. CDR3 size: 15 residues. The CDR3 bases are TGTGCCAGCAGTCCTAGGCCCCGGCCGGACACTGAAGCTTTCTTT. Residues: CASSPRPRPDTEAFF.

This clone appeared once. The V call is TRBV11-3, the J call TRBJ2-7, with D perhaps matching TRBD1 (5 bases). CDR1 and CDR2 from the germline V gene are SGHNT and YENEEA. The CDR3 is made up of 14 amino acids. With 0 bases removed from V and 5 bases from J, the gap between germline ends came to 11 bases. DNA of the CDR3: TGTGCCAGCAGCTTAGATCTCAGGGCCCACGAGCAGTACTTC. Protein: CASSLDLRAHEQYF. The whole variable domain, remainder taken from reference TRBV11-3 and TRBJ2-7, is EAGVVQSPRYKIIEKKQPVAFWCNPISGHNTLYWYLQNLGQGPELLIRYENEEAVDDSQLPKDRFSAERLKGVDSTLKIQPAELGDSAVYLCASSLDLRAHEQYFGPGTRLTVT.

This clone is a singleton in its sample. The CDR3 is CASNLTPNTEAFF. CDR3 coding DNA: TGTGCCAGCAACCTCACTCCGAACACTGAAGCTTTCTTT. V and J are TRBV27 and TRBJ1-1, with no clear D. V dropped 7 bases and J dropped 1 base, with 10 bases sitting between them. CDR3 length: 13 residues. Germline CDR1 reads MNHEY; CDR2 reads SMNVEV (reference sequence).

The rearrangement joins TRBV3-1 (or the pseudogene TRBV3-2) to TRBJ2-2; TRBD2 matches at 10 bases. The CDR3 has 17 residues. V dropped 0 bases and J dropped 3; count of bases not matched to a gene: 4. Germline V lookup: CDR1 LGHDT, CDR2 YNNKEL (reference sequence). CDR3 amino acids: CASSQEVGLADTGELFF. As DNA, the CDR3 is TGTGCCAGCAGCCAAGAAGTAGGACTAGCGGACACCGGGGAGCTGTTTTTT.

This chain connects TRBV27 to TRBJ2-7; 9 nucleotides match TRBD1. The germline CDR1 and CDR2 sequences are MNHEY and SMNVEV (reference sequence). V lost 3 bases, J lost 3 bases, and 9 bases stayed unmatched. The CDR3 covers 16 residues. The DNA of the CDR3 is TGTGCCAGCAGTTTGGCCCCTACGGGACAGGGCTACGAGCAGTACTTC. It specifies CASSLAPTGQGYEQYF.

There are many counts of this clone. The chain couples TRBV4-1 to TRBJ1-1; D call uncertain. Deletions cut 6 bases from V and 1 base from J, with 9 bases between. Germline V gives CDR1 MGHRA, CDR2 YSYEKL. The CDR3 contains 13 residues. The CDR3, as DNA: TGCGCCAGCAGTCTCATCGGGAACACTGAAGCTTTCTTT. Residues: CASSLIGNTEAFF.

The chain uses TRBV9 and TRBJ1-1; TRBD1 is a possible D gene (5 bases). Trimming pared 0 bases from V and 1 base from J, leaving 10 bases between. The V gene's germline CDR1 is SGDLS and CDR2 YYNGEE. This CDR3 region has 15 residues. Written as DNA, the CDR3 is TGTGCCAGCAGCGTAGGGGAGGGGACGAACACTGAAGCTTTCTTT. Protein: CASSVGEGTNTEAFF.

DNA of the CDR3: TGTGCCACGGGACAGAATGATCAGCCCCAGCATTTT. Its translation is CATGQNDQPQHF. The rearrangement links TRBV27 to TRBJ1-5; 7 nucleotides agree with TRBD1. Germline CDR1 MNHEY, CDR2 SMNVEV (reference sequence). With V trimmed by 10 bases and J by 5 bases, 5 bases remained unmatched. CDR3 length: 12 amino acids.

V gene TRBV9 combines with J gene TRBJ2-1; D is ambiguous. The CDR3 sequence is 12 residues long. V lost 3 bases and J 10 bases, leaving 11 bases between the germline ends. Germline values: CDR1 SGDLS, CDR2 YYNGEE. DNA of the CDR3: TGTGCCAGCAGCGCCAAGAGTGAGGAGCAGTTCTTC. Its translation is CASSAKSEEQFF.

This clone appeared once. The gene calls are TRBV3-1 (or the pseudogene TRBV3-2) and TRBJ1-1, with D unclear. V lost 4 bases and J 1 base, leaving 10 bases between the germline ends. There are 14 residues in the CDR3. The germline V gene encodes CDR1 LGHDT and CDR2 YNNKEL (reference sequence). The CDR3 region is CASSPTSGNTEAFF. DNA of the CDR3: TGTGCCAGCAGCCCCACCTCGGGGAACACTGAAGCTTTCTTT.

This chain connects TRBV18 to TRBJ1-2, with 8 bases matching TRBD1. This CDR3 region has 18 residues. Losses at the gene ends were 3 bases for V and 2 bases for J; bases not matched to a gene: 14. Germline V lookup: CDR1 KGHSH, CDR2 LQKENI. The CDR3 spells CASSPNPDRVRSNYGYTF. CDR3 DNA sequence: TGTGCCAGCTCACCTAACCCGGACAGGGTGCGGTCAAACTATGGCTACACCTTC.

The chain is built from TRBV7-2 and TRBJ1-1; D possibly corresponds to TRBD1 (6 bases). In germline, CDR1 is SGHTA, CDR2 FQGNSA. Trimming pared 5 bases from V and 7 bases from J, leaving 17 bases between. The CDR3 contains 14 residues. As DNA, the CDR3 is TGTGCCAGCAGCCCCCACGGGACAAGAATTGAAGCTTTCTTT. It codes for CASSPHGTRIEAFF.